These T cell receptor beta chains were read from a single sample in a study of CD8 T cells in ankylosing spondylitis. MiXCR, run by TCRdb on the 5' RACE reads, gives a single entry per CDR3 protein. This sample carries 450,000 to 550,000 distinct CDR3 sequences, approximately 5% of them seen once, and the ten largest clones take roughly 3.5%. The source material was blood, either unsorted or a sorted T cell fraction (not recorded which). The receptors were sampled from a male donor with ankylosing spondylitis. CDR3s leave out the opening cysteine and the closing phenylalanine or tryptophan. Each record gives: V gene, J gene, CDR3 length, CDR3 protein.

TRBV20-1,TRBJ1-5,11,SAYGQGGQPQH
TRBV7-9,TRBJ1-2,11,ASSPQGRDGYT
TRBV11-2,TRBJ2-2,13,ASSQTGSGTGELF
TRBV6-5,TRBJ2-2,15,ASSYSWGTTNTGELF
TRBV4-2,TRBJ1-5,15,ASSQEHGQVDNQPQH
TRBV9,TRBJ1-1,11,ASSVAGNTEAF
TRBV5-1,TRBJ2-3,14,ASSFMAGGSTDTQY
TRBV7-9,TRBJ1-2,14,ASSWPRAIANYGYT
TRBV7-9,TRBJ2-1,12,ARGGTSGNNEQF
TRBV7-9,TRBJ2-7,13,ASSLEGSYSYEQY
TRBV6-2/TRBV6-3,TRBJ1-1,12,ASRRQGISDRAF
TRBV7-2,TRBJ1-5,14,ASSPPPGLSNQPQH
TRBV3-1,TRBJ2-2,13,ASSQDYVLAGELF
TRBV20-1,TRBJ2-3,13,SARDARGRGDTQY
TRBV6-4,TRBJ2-3,17,ASSDSYKEVERRTDTQY
TRBV20-1,TRBJ2-1,13,SARAFAGSYNEQF
TRBV9,TRBJ2-1,10,ASSRMIDEQF
TRBV4-3,TRBJ2-3,14,ASSQGVAARTDTQY
TRBV5-4,TRBJ1-2,12,ASSWGRTNYGYT
TRBV9,TRBJ2-3,13,ASSVEGFGTDTQY
TRBV7-8,TRBJ1-5,14,ASSIHRHLSNQPQH
TRBV18,TRBJ1-1,13,ASSPRSLRNTEAF
TRBV27,TRBJ2-7,13,ASSLRAASSYEQY
TRBV6-2/TRBV6-3,TRBJ2-3,14,ASSYIEGRKPDTQY
TRBV4-3,TRBJ1-1,11,ASSGSLNTEAF
TRBV11-2,TRBJ1-1,12,ASRPTGRYTEAF
TRBV6-6,TRBJ1-5,11,ASSGQAGQPQH
TRBV29-1,TRBJ2-1,10,SGSGRAVEQF
TRBV24-1,TRBJ1-5,12,ATSDPGFGQPQH
TRBV20-1,TRBJ2-1,13,SAGSGDFFYNEQF
TRBV30,TRBJ1-2,11,AWSGRFNYGYT
TRBV27,TRBJ2-1,14,ASSIGGIPGVDEQF
TRBV20-1,TRBJ2-1,11,SIRRIAGASQF
TRBV15,TRBJ2-3,15,ATSPGTDYTSTDTQY
TRBV27,TRBJ2-3,12,ASNVAGGTDTQY
TRBV12-3/TRBV12-4,TRBJ2-4,13,ASSSDRGAKNIQY
TRBV29-1,TRBJ2-7,13,SVLSTQGGSYEQY
TRBV4-1,TRBJ1-6,14,ASSQGQGGNNSPLH
TRBV20-1,TRBJ2-3,12,SAPIPKRTDTQY
TRBV28,TRBJ2-2,14,ASGPGTSGRTGELF
TRBV12-3/TRBV12-4,TRBJ2-6,13,ASTSQTSGANVLT
TRBV15,TRBJ2-3,13,ATSKRVSGTDTQY
TRBV7-9,TRBJ1-1,12,ASSLLPRTGSAF
TRBV12-3/TRBV12-4,TRBJ2-7,9,ASSQLGEQY